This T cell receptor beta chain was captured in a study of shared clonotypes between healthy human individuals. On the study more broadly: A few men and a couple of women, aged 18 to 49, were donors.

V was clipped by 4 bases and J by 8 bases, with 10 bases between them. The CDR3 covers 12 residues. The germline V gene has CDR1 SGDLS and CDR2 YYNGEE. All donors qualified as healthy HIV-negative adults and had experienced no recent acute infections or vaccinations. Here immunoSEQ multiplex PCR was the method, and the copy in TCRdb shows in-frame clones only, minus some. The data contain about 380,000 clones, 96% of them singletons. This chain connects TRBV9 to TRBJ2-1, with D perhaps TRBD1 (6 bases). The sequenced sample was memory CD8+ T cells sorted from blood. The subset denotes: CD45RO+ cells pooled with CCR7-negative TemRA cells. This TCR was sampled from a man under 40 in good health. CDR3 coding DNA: TGTGCCAGCAGCAAGACAGGATATGAGCAGTTCTTC. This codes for CASSKTGYEQFF. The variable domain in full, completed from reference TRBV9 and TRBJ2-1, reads DSGVTQTPKHLITATGQRVTLRCSPRSGDLSVYWYQQSLDQGLQFLIQYYNGEERAKGNILERFSAQQFPDLHSELNLSSLELGDSALYFCASSKTGYEQFFGPGTRLTVL.